Here is one T cell receptor beta chain with its context. The target antigen is unknown. The data derive from a study of T cell responses to AZD1222 COVID-19 vaccine. The study's findings and limits: Dominant at 160-218 and 743-854, vaccine-associated CD4 TCRs also spanned spike. Epitopes outside B.1.351 and B.1.1.7 mutated regions reportedly drew nearly half of spike TCRs. Females outnumbered males among donors, who were mostly white British; clonal diversity was possibly underestimated.

The method was immunoSEQ multiplex PCR; TCRdb's version includes in-frame clones alone and lacks a portion of them. Of about 130,000 clones in the sample, around 94% were seen once. Trimming took off 3 bases at V and 3 bases at J, with 8 bases between the two ends. This CDR3 has 13 residues. The germline V gene has CDR1 MNHEY and CDR2 SMNVEV (reference sequence). The chain recombines TRBV27 with TRBJ1-1, with D unclear. The sample in question was peripheral blood, obtained on day 0 of AZD1222 vaccination. This sequence was found in an adult in good health. The CDR3 reads CASSFGVDTEAFF. The CDR3 DNA reads TGTGCCAGCAGTTTTGGAGTAGACACTGAAGCTTTCTTT.